This T cell receptor (beta chain) was recovered during a study of T cells after yellow fever vaccination (dated by TCRdb to about 2019). In the study overall: Staining for CD3, CD45RA, CCR7 and CD95 was used to sort memory subsets (EM, EMRA, CM and Tscm) on a BD FACS Aria III. The SMART-Seq v4 Ultra Low Input RNA kit was used to prepare libraries from fractions with low cell numbers. Memory subsets were sorted on days 0, 15 and 45 and at 18 months after primary vaccination, and on days 0, 15 and 45 after the 30-year booster. Two healthy male donors made up the cohort, one aged 18 to 29 years and the other aged 30 to 40 years. Blood was collected at multiple timepoints before and after primary and secondary immunization, and bulk PBMC replicates and cell subsets were isolated. To follow T-cell clones before and after both primary and booster YFV17D yellow fever vaccination, bulk TCR alpha and beta repertoires underwent longitudinal sequencing.

The sample's treatment or condition, from its label and the paper: live attenuated yellow fever vaccine strain. PBMCs were isolated from peripheral blood using a standard Ficoll-Paque protocol. RNA from sorted memory subsets was extracted with the RNeasy Micro Kit. TCR cDNA was synthesized by 5'RACE template switching, through which a universal primer site and unique molecular identifiers were introduced. cDNA synthesis was primed from both the TCR alpha and TCR beta constant segments. Library amplification involved two PCR steps, and the second step added sample barcodes and sequencing adapters. Libraries were sequenced on Illumina HiSeq 2500 (2x100 bp) or NovaSeq (2x150 bp). As for the original processing: MIGEC handled demultiplexing of reads and collapsing into UMI consensus sequences, while MiXCR performed V(D)J alignment. Clonotypes responding to the vaccine were identified with edgeR on replicate PBMC samples, with the criteria of FDR below 0.01 and a log2 fold change above 5 up to day 15. Bulk clonotypes were assigned CD4 or CD8 identity according to which sequenced CD4 or CD8 repertoire held them at higher abundance. To estimate how each clone was distributed across memory phenotypes, clonotype frequencies in memory subsets were weighted by the numbers of FACS-sorted cells. TCRdb redid the processing of the public reads, applying fastp at Q25 and MiXCR, and retained in-frame beta chains. CDR3 protein duplicates are merged, each entry listing the most common genes and DNA. These V and J calls are TCRdb output, not the study's own analysis. The sample includes tens of thousands of distinct CDR3 sequences, with 4% to 6% observed a single time. The top ten clones comprise 15% to 25% of the sample.

The paper's findings and limits, for the study overall: Because abundant contaminating clonotypes from the bulk population could be contained in FACS-sorted repertoires, computational filtering was required. Compared with the primary T-cell response, the secondary T-cell response was faster but weaker, reaching its peak on day 5 rather than on day 15. After the booster, most clones that had expanded after primary vaccination were detected again (around 95% of CD4 and over 75% of CD8), suggesting broad maintenance of memory. On day 0, almost all vaccine-responding clonotypes were below detection in the sorted memory subsets. Because only a couple of donors were included in the study, the extent to which the findings can be generalized is limited. A small share of clonotypes occurred in both CD4 and CD8 compartments, likely arising from convergent recombination.

The germline V gene encodes CDR1 LNHDA and CDR2 SQIVND (reference sequence). From the cysteine up to the phenylalanine, the CDR3 has a length of 16 residues. The CDR3 DNA has 48 bases and is translated from base 1. Trimming costs V 8 bases and J 1 base, and their ends lie 20 bases apart. In its sample, this clonotype was seen many times. No much larger clone is present one base from it, and per-base qualities are unavailable. Here the sequenced sample was PBMCs, either bulk or a sorted T-cell subset (CD4+, CD8+, memory, or dextramer-sorted; not recorded which), taken roughly 47 days after the first yellow fever vaccination. The chain is encoded by TRBV19 joined to TRBJ1-1; a tentative D match to TRBD1 spans 5 bases. This clonotype originated in a man between 18 and 35 years old who received the YFV17D yellow fever vaccine. The DNA reads TGTGCCAGTCTAAACTTTGCAGGGTTGGGGAACACTGAAGCTTTCTTT. Its coded protein is CASLNFAGLGNTEAFF.